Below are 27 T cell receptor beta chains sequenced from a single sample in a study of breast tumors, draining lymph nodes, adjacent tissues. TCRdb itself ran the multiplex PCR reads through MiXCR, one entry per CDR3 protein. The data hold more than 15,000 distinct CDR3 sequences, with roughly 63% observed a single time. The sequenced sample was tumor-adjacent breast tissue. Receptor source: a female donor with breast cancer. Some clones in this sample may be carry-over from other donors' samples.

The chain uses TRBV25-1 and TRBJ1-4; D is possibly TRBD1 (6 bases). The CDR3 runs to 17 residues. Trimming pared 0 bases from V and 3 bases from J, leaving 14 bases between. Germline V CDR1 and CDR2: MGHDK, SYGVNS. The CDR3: CASSEYPDRQANEKLFF. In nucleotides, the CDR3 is TGTGCCAGCAGTGAATATCCAGACAGGCAAGCTAATGAAAAACTGTTTTTT.

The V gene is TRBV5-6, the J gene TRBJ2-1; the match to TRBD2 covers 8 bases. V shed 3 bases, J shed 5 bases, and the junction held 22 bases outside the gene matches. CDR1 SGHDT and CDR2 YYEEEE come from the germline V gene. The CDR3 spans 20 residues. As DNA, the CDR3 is TGTGCCAGCAGCTGGGGAGGGGCGTTTGCGGGGGGCCGGATGAACAATGAGCAGTTCTTC. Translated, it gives CASSWGGAFAGGRMNNEQFF. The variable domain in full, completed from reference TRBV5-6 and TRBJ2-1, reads DAGVTQSPTHLIKTRGQQVTLRCSPKSGHDTVSWYQQALGQGPQFIFQYYEEEERQRGNFPDRFSGHQFPNYSSELNVNALLLGDSALYLCASSWGGAFAGGRMNNEQFFGPGTRLTVL.

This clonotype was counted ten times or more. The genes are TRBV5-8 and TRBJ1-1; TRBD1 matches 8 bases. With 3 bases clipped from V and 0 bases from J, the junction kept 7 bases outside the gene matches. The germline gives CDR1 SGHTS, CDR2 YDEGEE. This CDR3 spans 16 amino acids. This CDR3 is CASSYDRGGMNTEAFF. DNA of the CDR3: TGTGCCAGCAGCTACGACAGGGGCGGGATGAACACTGAAGCTTTCTTT.

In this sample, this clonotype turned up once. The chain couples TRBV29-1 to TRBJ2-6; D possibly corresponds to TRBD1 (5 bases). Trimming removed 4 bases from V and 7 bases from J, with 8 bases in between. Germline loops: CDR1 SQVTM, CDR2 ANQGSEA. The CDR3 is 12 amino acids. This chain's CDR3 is CSVAGLANVLTF. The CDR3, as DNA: TGCAGCGTTGCAGGGCTAGCCAACGTCCTGACTTTC.

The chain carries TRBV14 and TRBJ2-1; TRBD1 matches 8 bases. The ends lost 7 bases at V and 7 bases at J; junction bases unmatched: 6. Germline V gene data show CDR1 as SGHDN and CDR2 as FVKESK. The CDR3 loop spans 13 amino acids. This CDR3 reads CASTGQGVNEQFF. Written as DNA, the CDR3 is TGTGCCAGCACAGGACAGGGTGTTAATGAGCAGTTCTTC.

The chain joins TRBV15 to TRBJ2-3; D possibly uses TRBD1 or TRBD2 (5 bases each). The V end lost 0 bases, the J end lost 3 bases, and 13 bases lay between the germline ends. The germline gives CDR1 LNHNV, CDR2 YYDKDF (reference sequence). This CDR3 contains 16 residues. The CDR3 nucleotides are TGTGCCACCAGCAGAGATGAGGGATGGGGGACAGATACGCAGTATTTT. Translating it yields CATSRDEGWGTDTQYF.

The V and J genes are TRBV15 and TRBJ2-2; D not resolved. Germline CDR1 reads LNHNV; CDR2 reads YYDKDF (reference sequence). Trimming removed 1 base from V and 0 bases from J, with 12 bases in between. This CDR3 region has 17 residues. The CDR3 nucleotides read TGTGCCACCAGCAGAGGTAGGGTAGGCCCGAACACCGGGGAGCTGTTTTTT. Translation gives CATSRGRVGPNTGELFF.

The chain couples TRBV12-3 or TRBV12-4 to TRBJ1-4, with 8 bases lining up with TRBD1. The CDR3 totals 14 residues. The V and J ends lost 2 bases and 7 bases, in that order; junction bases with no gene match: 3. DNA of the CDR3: TGTGCCAGCAGTTTACGCCAGGGGGCTGAAAAACTGTTTTTT. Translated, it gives CASSLRQGAEKLFF.

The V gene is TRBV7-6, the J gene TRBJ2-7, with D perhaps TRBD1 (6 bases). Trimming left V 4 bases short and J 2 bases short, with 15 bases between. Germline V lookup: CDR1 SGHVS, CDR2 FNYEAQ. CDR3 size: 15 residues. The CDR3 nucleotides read TGTGCCAGCAGCTACGGTCCAGGGACAACCTACGAGCAGTACTTC. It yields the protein CASSYGPGTTYEQYF.

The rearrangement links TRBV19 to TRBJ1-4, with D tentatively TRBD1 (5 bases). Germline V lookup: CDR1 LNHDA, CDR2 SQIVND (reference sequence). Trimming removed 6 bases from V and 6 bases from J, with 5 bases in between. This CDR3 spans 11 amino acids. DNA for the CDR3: TGTGCCAGTAGGGGGGATGAAAAACTGTTTTTT. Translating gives CASRGDEKLFF. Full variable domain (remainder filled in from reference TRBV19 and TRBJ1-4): DGGITQSPKYLFRKEGQNVTLSCEQNLNHDAMYWYRQDPGQGLRLIYYSQIVNDFQKGDIAEGYSVSREKKESFPLTVTSAQKNPTAFYLCASRGDEKLFFGSGTQLSVL.

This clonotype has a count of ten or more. This chain's CDR3 is CASPRDTGELFF. The CDR3 DNA reads TGTGCCAGCCCCCGAGACACCGGGGAGCTGTTTTTT. V gene TRBV19 combines with J gene TRBJ2-2, with D unresolved. Germline V gives CDR1 LNHDA, CDR2 SQIVND (reference sequence). Trimming cost V 9 bases and J 3 bases, with 8 bases left between them. The CDR3 totals 12 residues.

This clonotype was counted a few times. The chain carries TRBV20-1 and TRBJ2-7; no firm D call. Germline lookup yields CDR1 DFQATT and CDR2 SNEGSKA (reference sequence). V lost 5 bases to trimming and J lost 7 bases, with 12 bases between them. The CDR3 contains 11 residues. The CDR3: CSARILREQYF. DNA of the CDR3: TGCAGTGCTCGAATCCTTAGGGAGCAGTACTTC.

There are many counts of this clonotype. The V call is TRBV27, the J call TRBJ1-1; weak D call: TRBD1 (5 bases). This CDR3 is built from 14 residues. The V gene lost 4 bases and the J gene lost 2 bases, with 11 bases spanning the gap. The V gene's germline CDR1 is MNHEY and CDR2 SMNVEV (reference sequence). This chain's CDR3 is CASSSGDANTEAFF. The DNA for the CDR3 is TGTGCCAGCAGTTCGGGGGACGCCAACACTGAAGCTTTCTTT.

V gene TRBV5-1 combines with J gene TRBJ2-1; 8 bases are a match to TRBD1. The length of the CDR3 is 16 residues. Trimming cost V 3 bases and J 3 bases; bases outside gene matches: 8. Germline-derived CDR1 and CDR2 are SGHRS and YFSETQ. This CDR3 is CASSSTGTGIYNEQFF. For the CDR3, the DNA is TGCGCCAGCAGCTCTACCGGGACAGGAATCTACAATGAGCAGTTCTTC.

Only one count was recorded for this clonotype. The CDR3 loop reads CASSLGTGRGNTIYF. CDR3 nucleotides: TGTGCCAGCAGCTTAGGGACAGGGCGGGGAAACACCATATATTTT. V usage is TRBV7-2 and J usage is TRBJ1-3; 8 nucleotides agree with TRBD1. The V and J ends lost 1 base and 4 bases, in that order; junction bases with no gene match: 3. The CDR3 runs 15 residues. Germline assignment: CDR1 SGHTA and CDR2 FQGNSA. The full variable domain, completed using reference TRBV7-2 and TRBJ1-3, is GAGVSQSPSNKVTEKGKDVELRCDPISGHTALYWYRQSLGQGLEFLIYFQGNSAPDKSGLPSDRFSAERTGGSVSTLTIQRTQQEDSAVYLCASSLGTGRGNTIYFGEGSWLTVV.

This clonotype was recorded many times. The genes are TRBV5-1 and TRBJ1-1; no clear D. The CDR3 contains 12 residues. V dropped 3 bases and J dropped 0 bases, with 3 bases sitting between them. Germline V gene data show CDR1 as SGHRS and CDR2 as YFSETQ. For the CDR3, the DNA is TGCGCCAGCAGCTCGATGAACACTGAAGCTTTCTTT. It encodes CASSSMNTEAFF.

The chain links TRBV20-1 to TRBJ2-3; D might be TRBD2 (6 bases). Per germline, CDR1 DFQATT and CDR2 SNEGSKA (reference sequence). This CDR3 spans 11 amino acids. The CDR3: CMTSSTDTQYF. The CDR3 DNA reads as TGCATGACTAGTAGCACAGATACGCAGTATTTT.

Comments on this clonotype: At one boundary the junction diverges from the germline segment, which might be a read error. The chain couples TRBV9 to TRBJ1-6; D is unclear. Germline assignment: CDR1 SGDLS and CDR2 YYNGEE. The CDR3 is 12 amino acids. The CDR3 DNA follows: TGTGCCAGCAGCGCTTATAAGGCGCCCCCCCACTTT. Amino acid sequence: CASSAYKAPPHF.

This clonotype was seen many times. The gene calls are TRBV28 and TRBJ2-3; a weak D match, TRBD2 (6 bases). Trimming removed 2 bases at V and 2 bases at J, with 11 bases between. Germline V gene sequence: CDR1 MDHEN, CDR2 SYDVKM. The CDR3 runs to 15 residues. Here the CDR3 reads CASSLPSAHTDTQYF. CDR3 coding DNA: TGTGCCAGCAGTTTACCTAGCGCCCACACAGATACGCAGTATTTT. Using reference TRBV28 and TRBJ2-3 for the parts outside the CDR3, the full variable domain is DVKVTQSSRYLVKRTGEKVFLECVQDMDHENMFWYRQDPGLGLRLIYFSYDVKMKEKGDIPEGYSVSREKKERFSLILESASTNQTSMYLCASSLPSAHTDTQYFGPGTRLTVL.

The CDR3 nucleotides are TGTGCCAGCACCCCACAGGGGGCATCCTATAATTCACCCCTCCACTTT. Its translation is CASTPQGASYNSPLHF. V usage is TRBV6-1 and J usage is TRBJ1-6; 9 nucleotides line up with TRBD1. The CDR3 runs to 16 residues. CDR1 and CDR2 (germline): MNHNS, SASEGT. V shed 7 bases and J 1 base; nucleotides not matched to a gene: 5.

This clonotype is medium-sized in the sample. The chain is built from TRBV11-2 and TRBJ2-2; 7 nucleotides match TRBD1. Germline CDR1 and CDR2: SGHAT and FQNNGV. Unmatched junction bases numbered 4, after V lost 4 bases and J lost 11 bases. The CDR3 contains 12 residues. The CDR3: CASSWPGGELFF. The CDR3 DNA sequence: TGTGCCAGCAGCTGGCCAGGGGGAGAGCTGTTTTTT.

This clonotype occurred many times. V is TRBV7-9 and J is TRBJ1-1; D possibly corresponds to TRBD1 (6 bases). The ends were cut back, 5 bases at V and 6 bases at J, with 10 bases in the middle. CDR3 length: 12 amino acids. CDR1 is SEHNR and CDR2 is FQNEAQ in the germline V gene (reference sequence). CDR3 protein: CASSPGGAEAFF. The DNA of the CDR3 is TGTGCCAGCAGCCCGGGGGGCGCTGAAGCTTTCTTT.

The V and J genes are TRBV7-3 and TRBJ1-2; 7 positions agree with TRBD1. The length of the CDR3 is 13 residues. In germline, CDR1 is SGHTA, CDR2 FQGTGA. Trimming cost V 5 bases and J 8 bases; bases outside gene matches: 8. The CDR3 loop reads CASSAVTGVGYTF. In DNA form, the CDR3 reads TGTGCCAGCAGCGCTGTTACAGGGGTCGGCTACACCTTC.

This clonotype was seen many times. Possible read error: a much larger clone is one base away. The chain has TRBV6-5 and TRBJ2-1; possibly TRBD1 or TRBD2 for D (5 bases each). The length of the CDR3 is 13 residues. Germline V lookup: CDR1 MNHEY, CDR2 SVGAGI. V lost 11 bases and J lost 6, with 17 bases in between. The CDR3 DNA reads TGTGCCGCTCGGCGAGGGGCCCTCAATGAGCAGTTCTTC. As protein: CAARRGALNEQFF.

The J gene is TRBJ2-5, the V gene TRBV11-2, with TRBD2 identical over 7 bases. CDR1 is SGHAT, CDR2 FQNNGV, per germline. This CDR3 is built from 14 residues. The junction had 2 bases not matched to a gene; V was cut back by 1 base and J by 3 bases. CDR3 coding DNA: TGTGCCAGCAGCTTAGGCGGGGGTAAAGAGACCCAGTACTTC. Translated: CASSLGGGKETQYF. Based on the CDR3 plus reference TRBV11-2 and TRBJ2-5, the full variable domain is EAGVAQSPRYKIIEKRQSVAFWCNPISGHATLYWYQQILGQGPKLLIQFQNNGVVDDSQLPKDRFSAERLKGVDSTLKIQPAKLEDSAVYLCASSLGGGKETQYFGPGTRLLVL.

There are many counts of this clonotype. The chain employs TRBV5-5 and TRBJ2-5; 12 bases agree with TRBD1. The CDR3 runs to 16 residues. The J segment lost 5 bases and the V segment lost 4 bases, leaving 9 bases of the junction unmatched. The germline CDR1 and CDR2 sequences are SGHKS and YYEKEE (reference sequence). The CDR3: CASSIPGQGATETQYF. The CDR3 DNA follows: TGTGCCAGCAGCATTCCGGGACAGGGGGCTACGGAGACCCAGTACTTC.

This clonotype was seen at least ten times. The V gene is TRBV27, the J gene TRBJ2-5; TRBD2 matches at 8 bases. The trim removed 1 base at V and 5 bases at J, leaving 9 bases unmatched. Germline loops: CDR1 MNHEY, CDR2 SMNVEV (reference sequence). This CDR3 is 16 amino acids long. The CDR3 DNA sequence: TGTGCCAGCAGTTTATTAACCGGGGGGGCCGGTGAGACCCAGTACTTC. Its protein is CASSLLTGGAGETQYF.